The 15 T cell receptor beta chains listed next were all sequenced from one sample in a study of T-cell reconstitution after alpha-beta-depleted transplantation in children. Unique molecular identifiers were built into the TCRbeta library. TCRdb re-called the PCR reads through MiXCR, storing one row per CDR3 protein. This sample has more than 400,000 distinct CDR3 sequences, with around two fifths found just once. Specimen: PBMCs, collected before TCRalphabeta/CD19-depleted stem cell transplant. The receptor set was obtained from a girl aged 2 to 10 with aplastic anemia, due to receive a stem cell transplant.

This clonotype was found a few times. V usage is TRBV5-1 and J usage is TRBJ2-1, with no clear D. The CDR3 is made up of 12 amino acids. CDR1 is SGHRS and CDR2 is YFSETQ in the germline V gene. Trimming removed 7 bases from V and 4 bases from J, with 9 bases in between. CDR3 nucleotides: TGCGCCAGCGATTCCAGATACAATGAGCAGTTCTTC. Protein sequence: CASDSRYNEQFF.

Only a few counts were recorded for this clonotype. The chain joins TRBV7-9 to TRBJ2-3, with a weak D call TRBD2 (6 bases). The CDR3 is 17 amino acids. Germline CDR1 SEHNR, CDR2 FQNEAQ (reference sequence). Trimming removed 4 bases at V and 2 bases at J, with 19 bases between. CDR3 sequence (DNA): TGTGCCAGCAGCTCTTTCGGTGTTAGCGGTCTCACAGATACGCAGTATTTT. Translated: CASSSFGVSGLTDTQYF.

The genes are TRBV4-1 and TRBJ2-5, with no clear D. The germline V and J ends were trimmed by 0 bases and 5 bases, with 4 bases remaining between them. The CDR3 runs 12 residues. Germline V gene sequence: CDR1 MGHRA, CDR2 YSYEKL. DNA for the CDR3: TGCGCCAGCAGCCAAGATCACGAGACCCAGTACTTC. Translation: CASSQDHETQYF.

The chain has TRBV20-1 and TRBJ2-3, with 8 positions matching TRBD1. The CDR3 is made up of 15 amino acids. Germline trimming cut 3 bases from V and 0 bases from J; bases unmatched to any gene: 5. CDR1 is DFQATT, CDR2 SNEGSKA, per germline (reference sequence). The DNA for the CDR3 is TGCAGTGCTAGCGAGGACAGGGATAGCACAGATACGCAGTATTTT. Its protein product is CSASEDRDSTDTQYF.

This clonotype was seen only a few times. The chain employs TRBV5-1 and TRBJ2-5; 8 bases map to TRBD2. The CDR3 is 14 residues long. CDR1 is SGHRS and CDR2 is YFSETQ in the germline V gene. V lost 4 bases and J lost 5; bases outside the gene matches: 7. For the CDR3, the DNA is TGCGCCAGCAGCGGTACGGGGGGGCTGGAGACCCAGTACTTC. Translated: CASSGTGGLETQYF.

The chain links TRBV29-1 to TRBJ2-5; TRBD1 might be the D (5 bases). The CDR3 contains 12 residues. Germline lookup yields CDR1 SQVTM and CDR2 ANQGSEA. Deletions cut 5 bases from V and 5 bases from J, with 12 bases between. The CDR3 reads CSVNGRVETQYF. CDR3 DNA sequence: TGCAGCGTTAACGGCAGGGTGGAGACCCAGTACTTC. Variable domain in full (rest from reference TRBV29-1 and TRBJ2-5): SAVISQKPSRDICQRGTSLTIQCQVDSQVTMMFWYRQQPGQSLTLIATANQGSEATYESGFVIDKFPISRPNLTFSTLTVSNMSPEDSSIYLCSVNGRVETQYFGPGTRLLVL.

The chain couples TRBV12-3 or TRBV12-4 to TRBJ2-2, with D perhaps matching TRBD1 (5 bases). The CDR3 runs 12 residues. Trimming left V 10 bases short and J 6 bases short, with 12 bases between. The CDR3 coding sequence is TGTGCCACCAGGCAGGGTCCCGGGGAGCTGTTTTTT. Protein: CATRQGPGELFF.

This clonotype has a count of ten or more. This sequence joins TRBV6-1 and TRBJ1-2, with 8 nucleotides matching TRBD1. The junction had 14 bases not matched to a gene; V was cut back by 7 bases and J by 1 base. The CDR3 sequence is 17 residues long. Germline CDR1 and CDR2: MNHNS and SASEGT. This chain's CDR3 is CASIPEAGGRINYGYTF. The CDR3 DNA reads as TGTGCCAGCATTCCGGAGGCAGGGGGCCGGATTAACTATGGCTACACCTTC.

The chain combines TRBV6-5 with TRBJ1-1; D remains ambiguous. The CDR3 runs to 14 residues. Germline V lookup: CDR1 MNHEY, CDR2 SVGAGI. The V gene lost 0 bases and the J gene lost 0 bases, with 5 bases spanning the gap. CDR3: CASSYSWVNTEAFF. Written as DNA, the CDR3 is TGTGCCAGCAGTTACTCGTGGGTGAACACTGAAGCTTTCTTT.

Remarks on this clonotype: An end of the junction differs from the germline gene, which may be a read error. The CDR3 bases are TGCGTCAGCAGCTCCCCAGGACTAGCGGGAGCCGGGGAGCTGTTTTTT. Amino acids: CVSSSPGLAGAGELFF. The chain recombines TRBV5-1 with TRBJ2-2, with TRBD2 matching 13 bases. Per germline, CDR1 SGHRS and CDR2 YFSETQ. This CDR3 comprises 16 residues. The full variable domain, completed using reference TRBV5-1 and TRBJ2-2, is KAGVTQTPRYLIKTRGQQVTLSCSPISGHRSVSWYQQTPGQGLQFLFEYFSETQRNKGNFPGRFSGRQFSNSRSEMNVSTLELGDSALYLCVSSSPGLAGAGELFFGEGSRLTVL.

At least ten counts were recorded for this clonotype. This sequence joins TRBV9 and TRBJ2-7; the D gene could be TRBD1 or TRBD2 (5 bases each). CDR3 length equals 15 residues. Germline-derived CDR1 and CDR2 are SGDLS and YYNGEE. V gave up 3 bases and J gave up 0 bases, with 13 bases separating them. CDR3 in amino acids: CASSAREGSSYEQYF. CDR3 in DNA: TGTGCCAGCAGCGCCCGAGAGGGGAGCTCCTACGAGCAGTACTTC.

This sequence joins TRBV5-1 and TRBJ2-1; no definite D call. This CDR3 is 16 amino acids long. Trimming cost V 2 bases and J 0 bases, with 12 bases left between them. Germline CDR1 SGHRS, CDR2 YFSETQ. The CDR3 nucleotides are TGCGCCAGCAGCTTAGGCTACCACCACTCCTACAATGAGCAGTTCTTC. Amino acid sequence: CASSLGYHHSYNEQFF.

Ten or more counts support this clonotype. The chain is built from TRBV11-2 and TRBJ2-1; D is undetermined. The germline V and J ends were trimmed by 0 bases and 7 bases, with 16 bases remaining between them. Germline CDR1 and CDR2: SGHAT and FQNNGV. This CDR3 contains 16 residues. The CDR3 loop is CASSLDSIGWRNEQFF. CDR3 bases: TGTGCCAGCAGCTTAGATAGCATAGGGTGGCGGAATGAGCAGTTCTTC.

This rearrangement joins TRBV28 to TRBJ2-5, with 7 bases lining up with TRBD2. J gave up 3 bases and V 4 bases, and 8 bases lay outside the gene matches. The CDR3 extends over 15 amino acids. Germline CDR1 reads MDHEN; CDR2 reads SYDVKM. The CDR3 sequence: CASSSEGRGEETQYF. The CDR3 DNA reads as TGTGCCAGCAGTTCGGAGGGCCGGGGGGAAGAGACCCAGTACTTC.

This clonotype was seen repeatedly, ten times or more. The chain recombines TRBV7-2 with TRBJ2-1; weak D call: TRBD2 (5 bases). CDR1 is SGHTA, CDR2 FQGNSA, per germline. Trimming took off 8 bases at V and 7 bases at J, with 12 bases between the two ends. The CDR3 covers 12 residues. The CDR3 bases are TGTGCCAGCTCGCACTCGGGGAATGAGCAGTTCTTC. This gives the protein CASSHSGNEQFF.